The clone carrying this T cell receptor beta chain appeared a single time. Adults of Caucasian background living in Nashville, Tennessee made up all donors. CDR1 is SGHKS, CDR2 YYEKEE, per germline (reference sequence). Trimming removed 0 bases from V and 8 bases from J, with 12 bases in between. The CDR3 loop spans 14 amino acids. The sample originates from a study of shared clonotypes between healthy human individuals. Study-wide context: A couple of female and a few male donors aged 18 to 49 were enrolled.

In the original workflow: There were no quality scores in the junction-only immunoSEQ sequences, so filtering differed. Some clones are missing from TCRdb's copy, which holds only in-frame ones; the method was immunoSEQ multiplex PCR. V, J and clone size are those of that table, while D and trimming were read from the DNA. The sample carries approximately 500,000 clones, 79% recorded once. Sequenced input: PBMCs. The rearrangement joins TRBV5-5 to TRBJ1-5; possible D gene TRBD1, 6 bases. The receptor comes from a woman aged 40 to 49 in good health. Some clones in this sample may be carry-over from other donors' samples. The CDR3 loop is CASSLGQAAEPQHF. DNA for the CDR3: TGTGCCAGCAGCTTGGGACAGGCGGCCGAGCCCCAGCATTTT.